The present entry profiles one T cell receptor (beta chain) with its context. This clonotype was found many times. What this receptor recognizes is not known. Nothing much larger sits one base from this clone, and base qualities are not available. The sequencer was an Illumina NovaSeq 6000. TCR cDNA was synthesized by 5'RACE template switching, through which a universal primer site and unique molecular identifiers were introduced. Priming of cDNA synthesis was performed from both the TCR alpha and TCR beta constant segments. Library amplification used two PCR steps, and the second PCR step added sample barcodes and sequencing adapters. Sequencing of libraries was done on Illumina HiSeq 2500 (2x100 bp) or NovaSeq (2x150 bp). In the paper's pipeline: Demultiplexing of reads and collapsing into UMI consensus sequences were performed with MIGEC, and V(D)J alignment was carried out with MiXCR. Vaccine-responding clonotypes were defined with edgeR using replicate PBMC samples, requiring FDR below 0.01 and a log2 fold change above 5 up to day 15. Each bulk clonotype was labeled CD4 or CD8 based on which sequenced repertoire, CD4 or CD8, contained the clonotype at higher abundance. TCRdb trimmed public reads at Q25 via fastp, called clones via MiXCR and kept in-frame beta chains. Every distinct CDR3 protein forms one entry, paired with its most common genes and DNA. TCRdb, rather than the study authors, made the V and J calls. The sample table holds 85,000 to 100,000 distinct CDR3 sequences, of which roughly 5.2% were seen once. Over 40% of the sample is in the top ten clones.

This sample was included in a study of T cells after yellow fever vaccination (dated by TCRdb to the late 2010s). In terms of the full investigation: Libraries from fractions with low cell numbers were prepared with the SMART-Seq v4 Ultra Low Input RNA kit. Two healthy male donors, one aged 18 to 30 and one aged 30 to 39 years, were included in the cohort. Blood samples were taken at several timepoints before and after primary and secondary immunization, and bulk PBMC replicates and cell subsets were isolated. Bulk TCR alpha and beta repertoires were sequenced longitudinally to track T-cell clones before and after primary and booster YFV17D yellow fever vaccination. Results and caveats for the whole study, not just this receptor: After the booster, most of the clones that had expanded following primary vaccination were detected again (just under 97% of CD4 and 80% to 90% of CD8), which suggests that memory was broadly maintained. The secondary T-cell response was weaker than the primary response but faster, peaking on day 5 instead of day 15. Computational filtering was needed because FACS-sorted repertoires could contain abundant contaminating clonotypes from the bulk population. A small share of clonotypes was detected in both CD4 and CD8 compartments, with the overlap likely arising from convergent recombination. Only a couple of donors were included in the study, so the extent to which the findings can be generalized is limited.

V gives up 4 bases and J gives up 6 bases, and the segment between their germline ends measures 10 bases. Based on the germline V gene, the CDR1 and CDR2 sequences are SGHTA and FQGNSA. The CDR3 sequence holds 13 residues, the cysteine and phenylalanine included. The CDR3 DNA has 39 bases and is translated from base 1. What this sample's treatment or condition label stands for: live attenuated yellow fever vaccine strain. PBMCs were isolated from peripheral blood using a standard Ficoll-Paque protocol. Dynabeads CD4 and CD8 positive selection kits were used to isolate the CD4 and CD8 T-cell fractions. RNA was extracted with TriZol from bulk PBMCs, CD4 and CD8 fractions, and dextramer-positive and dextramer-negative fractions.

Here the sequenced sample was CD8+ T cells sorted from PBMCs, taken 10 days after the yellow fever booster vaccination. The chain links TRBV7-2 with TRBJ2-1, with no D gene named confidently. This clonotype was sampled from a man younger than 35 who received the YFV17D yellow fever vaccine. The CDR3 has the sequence CASSSSSTNEQFF. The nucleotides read TGTGCCAGCAGCTCGTCAAGTACCAATGAGCAGTTCTTC.